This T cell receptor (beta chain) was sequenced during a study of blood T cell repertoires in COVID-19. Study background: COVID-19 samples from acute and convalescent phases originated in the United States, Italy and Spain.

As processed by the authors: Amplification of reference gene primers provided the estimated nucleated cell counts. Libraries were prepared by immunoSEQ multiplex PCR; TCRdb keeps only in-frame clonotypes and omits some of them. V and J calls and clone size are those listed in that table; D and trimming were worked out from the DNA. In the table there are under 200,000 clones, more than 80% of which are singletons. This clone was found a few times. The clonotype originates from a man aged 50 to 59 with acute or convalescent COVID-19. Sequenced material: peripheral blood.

The CDR3: CASSSLDRVSPLHF. CDR3 DNA: TGTGCCAGCAGCTCCTTGGACAGGGTTTCACCCCTCCACTTT. The chain is built from TRBV7-3 and TRBJ1-6; 8 bases align to TRBD1. The CDR3 runs 14 residues. Germline-derived CDR1 and CDR2 are SGHTA and FQGTGA. V lost 4 bases and J lost 9; bases outside the gene matches: 5.